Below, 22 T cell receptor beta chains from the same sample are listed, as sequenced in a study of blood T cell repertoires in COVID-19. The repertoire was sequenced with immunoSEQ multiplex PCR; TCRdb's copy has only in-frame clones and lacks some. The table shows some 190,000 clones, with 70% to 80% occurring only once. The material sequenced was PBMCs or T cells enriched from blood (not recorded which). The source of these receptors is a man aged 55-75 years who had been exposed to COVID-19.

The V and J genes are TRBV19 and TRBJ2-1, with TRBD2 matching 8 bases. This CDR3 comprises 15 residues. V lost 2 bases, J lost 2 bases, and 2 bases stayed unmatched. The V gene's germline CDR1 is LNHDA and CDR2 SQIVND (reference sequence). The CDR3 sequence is CASSIKGLAYNEQFF. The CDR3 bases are TGTGCCAGTAGTATAAAGGGACTAGCCTACAATGAGCAGTTCTTC.

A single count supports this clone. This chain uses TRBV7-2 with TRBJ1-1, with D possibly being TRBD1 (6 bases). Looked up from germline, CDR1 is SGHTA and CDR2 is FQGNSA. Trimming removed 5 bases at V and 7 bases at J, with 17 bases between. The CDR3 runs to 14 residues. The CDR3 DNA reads TGTGCCAGCAGCCCCGGGGGTAGGGGGGGTGAAGCTTTCTTT. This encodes CASSPGGRGGEAFF.

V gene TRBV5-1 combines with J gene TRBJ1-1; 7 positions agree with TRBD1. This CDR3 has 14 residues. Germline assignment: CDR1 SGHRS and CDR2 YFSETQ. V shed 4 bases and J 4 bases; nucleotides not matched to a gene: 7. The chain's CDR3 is CASSGYRGSTEAFF. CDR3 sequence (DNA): TGCGCCAGCAGCGGGTACAGGGGCTCCACTGAAGCTTTCTTT. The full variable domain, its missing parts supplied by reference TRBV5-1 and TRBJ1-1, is KAGVTQTPRYLIKTRGQQVTLSCSPISGHRSVSWYQQTPGQGLQFLFEYFSETQRNKGNFPGRFSGRQFSNSRSEMNVSTLELGDSALYLCASSGYRGSTEAFFGQGTRLTVV.

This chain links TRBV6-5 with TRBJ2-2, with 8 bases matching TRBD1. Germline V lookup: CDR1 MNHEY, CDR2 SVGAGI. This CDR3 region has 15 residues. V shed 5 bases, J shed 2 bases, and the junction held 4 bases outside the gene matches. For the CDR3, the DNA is TGTGCCAGCAGTAGCCAGGGGGCTAACACCGGGGAGCTGTTTTTT. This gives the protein CASSSQGANTGELFF.

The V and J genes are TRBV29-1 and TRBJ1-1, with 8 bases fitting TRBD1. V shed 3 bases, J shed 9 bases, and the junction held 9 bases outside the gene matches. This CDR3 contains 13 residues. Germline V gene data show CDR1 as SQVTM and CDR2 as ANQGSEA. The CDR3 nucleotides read TGCAGCGTTGAGGTTCGGACAGGGAGGCAAGCTTTCTTT. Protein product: CSVEVRTGRQAFF.

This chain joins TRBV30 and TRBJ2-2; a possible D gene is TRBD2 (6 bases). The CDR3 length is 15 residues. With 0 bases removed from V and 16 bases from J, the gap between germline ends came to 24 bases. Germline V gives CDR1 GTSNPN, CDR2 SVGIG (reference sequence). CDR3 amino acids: CAWSVRRGGLRGKFF. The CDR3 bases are TGTGCCTGGAGTGTACGGCGTGGGGGACTCCGGGGGAAGTTTTTT.

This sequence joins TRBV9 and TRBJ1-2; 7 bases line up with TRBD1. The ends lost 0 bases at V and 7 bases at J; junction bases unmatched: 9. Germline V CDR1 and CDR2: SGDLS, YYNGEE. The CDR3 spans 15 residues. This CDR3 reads CASSVATGQGGGYTF. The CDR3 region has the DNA TGTGCCAGCAGCGTAGCTACGGGGCAGGGGGGTGGCTACACCTTC.

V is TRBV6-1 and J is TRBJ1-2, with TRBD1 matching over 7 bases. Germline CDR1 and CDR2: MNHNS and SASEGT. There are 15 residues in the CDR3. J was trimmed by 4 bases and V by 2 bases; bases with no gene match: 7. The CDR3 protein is CASSEPGQTFYGYTF. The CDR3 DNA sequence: TGTGCCAGCAGTGAACCGGGACAGACCTTCTATGGCTACACCTTC.

This CDR3 reads CASSKGAGYDTEAFF. CDR3 sequence (DNA): TGTGCCAGCAGCAAAGGAGCAGGGTACGACACTGAAGCTTTCTTT. The chain employs TRBV21-1 and TRBJ1-1; whether TRBD1, the table's D call, matches the DNA was not checked. TRBV21-1 counts as a pseudogene. The CDR3 sequence is 15 residues long.

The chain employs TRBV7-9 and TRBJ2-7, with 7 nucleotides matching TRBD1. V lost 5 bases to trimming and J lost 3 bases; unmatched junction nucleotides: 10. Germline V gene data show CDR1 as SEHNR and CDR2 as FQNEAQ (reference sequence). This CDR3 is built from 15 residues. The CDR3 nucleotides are TGTGCCAGCAGCCTAGAGGGGACAGTCGGCTACGAGCAGTACTTC. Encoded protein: CASSLEGTVGYEQYF.

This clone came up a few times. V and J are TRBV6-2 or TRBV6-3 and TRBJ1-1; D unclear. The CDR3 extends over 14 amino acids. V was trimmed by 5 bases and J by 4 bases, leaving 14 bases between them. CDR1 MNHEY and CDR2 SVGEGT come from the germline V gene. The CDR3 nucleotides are TGTGCCAGCAGTCGGCAATGGGAGGGCACTGAAGCTTTCTTT. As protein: CASSRQWEGTEAFF.

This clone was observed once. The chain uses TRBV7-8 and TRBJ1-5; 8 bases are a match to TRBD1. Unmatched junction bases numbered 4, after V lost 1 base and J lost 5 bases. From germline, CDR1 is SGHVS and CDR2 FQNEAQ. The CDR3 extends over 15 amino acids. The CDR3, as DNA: TGTGCCAGCAGCTTAGTAAGGACAGGGTATCAGCCCCAGCATTTT. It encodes CASSLVRTGYQPQHF.

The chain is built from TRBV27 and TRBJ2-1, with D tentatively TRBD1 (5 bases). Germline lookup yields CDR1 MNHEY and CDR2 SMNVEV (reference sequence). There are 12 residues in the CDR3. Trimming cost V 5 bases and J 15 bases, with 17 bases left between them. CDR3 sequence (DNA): TGTGCCAGCAGTGCGGACATCGGCCGTCCGTTCTTC. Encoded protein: CASSADIGRPFF.

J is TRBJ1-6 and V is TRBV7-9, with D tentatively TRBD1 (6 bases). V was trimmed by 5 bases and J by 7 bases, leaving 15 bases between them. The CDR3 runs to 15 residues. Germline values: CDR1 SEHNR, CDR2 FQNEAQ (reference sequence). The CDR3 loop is CASSAGASGNSPLHF. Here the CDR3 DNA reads TGTGCCAGCAGCGCAGGGGCTTCGGGGAATTCACCCCTCCACTTT.

The CDR3 sequence is CASSRARDRGTDTQYF. As DNA, the CDR3 is TGCGCCAGCAGCCGAGCCCGGGACAGGGGGACAGATACGCAGTATTTT. The chain joins TRBV5-1 to TRBJ2-3, with 11 bases fitting TRBD1. Germline V gene data show CDR1 as SGHRS and CDR2 as YFSETQ. V lost 4 bases, J lost 3 bases, and 7 bases stayed unmatched. This CDR3 is built from 16 residues.

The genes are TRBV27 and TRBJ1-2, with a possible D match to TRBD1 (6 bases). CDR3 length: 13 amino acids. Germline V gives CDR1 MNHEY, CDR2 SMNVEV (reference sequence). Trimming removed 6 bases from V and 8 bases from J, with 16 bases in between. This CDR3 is CASSPQGPGGYTF. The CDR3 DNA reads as TGTGCCAGCAGCCCACAGGGCCCAGGGGGCTACACCTTC.

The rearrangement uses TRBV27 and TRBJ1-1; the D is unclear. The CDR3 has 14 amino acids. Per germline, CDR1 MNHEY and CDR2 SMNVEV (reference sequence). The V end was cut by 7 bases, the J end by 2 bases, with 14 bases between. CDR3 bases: TGTGCCAGCAACCCCCTCGGGGTAAACACTGAAGCTTTCTTT. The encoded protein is CASNPLGVNTEAFF.

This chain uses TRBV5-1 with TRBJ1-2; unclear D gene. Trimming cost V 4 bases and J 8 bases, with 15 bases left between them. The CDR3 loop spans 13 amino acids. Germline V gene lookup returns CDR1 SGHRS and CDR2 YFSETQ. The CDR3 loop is CASSPSAAGGYTF. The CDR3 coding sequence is TGCGCCAGCAGCCCCTCGGCGGCTGGCGGCTACACCTTC.

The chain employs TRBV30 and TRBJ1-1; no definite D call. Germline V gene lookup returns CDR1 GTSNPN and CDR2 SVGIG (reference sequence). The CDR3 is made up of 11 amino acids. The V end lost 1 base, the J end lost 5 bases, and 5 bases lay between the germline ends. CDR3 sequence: CAWSGVTEAFF. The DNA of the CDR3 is TGTGCCTGGAGTGGAGTGACTGAAGCTTTCTTT.

CDR3: CASRRTSGDNEQFF. The CDR3 DNA reads as TGCGCCAGCAGGCGGACTAGCGGTGACAATGAGCAGTTCTTC. J is TRBJ2-1 and V is TRBV10-2; 10 bases are a match to TRBD2. In germline, CDR1 is WSHSY, CDR2 SAAADI. Losses at the gene ends were 6 bases for V and 5 bases for J; bases not matched to a gene: 4. The CDR3 extends over 14 amino acids.

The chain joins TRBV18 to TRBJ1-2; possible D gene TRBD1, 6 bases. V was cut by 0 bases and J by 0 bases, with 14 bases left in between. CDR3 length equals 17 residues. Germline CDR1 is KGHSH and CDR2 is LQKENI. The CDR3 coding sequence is TGTGCCAGCTCACCACCGACCGGGACAATCTCTAACTATGGCTACACCTTC. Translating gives CASSPPTGTISNYGYTF.

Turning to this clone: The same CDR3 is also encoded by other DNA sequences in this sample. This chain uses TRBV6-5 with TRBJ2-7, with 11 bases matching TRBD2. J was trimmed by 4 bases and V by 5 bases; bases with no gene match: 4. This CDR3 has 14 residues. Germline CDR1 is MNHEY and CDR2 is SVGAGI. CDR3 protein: CASSRTSGSYEQYF. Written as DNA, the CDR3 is TGTGCCAGCAGTCGAACTAGCGGGAGTTACGAGCAGTACTTC.